The present entry profiles one T cell receptor (beta chain) with its context. The antigen remains unidentified. Germline V CDR1 and CDR2: MNHEY, SMNVEV (reference sequence). Trimming took 3 bases from V and 3 from J; bases not matched to a gene: 3. The CDR3 covers 15 residues. The entry originates in a study of cytomegalovirus exposure and HLA in healthy donors. A multiplex PCR was run with 60 Vbeta primers and 13 Jbeta primers. Using immunoSEQ multiplex PCR, the repertoire was profiled, and TCRdb retains in-frame clones only, with some absent. Of about 200,000 clones listed, 82% were seen once; the top ten hold 6.5%. Overall study results and limits: A cluster of highly shared sequence variants was likely a sequencing artifact. Indistinguishability led to the exclusion of some V segments, TRBV6-2 and TRBV6-3 included. Presence/absence analyses rested on an assumption that sequencing depth was roughly uniform across donors.

Healthy donors of bone marrow made up the group. Sequencing input: PBMCs. The J gene is TRBJ2-7, the V gene TRBV27; 12 nucleotides align to TRBD2. The source of this sequence is a woman in her forties or fifties in good health and CMV-seropositive. CDR3 amino acids: CASSFGTSGRYEQYF. CDR3 coding DNA: TGTGCCAGCAGTTTCGGGACTAGCGGGCGCTACGAGCAGTACTTC.